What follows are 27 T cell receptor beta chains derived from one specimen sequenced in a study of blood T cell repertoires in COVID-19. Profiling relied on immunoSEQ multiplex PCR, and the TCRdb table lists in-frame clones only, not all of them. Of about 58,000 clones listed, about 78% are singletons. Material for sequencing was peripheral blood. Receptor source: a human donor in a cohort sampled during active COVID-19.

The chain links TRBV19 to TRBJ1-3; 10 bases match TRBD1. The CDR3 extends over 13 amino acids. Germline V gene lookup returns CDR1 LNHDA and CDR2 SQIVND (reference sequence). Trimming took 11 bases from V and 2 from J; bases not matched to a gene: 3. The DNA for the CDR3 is TGTGCCTCTGGGACAGGGGCTGGAAACACCATATATTTT. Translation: CASGTGAGNTIYF.

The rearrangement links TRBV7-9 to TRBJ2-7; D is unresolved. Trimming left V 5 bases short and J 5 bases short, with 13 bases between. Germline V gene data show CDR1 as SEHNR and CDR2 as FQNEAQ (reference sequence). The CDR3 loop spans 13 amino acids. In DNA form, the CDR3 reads TGTGCCAGCAGCCTCACGGTTATACACGAGCAGTACTTC. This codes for CASSLTVIHEQYF.

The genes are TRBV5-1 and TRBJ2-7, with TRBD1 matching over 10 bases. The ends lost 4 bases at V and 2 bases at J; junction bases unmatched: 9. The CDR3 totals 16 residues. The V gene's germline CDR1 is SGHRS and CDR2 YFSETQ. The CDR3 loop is CASSPEPGQGTYEQYF. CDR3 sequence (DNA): TGCGCCAGCAGCCCGGAGCCGGGACAGGGGACCTACGAGCAGTACTTC.

This chain's CDR3 is CASSQDTGPNTEAFF. CDR3 sequence (DNA): TGTGCCAGCAGCCAGGATACAGGGCCCAACACTGAAGCTTTCTTT. The rearrangement joins TRBV4-2 to TRBJ1-1; D is possibly TRBD1 (6 bases). This CDR3 has 15 residues. V was shortened by 3 bases and J by 2 bases, with 13 bases between the two germline ends. CDR1 is LGHNA and CDR2 is YNFKEQ in the germline V gene.

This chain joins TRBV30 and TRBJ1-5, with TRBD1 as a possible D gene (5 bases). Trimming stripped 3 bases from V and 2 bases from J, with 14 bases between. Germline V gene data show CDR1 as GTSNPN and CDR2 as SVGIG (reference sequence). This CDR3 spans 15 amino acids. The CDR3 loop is CAWSGGWSGNQPQHF. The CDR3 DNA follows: TGTGCCTGGAGCGGGGGGTGGTCTGGCAATCAGCCCCAGCATTTT.

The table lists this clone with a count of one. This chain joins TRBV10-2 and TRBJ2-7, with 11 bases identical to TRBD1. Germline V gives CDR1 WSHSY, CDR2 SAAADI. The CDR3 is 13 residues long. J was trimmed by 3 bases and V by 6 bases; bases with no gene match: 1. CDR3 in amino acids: CASRGTGGYEQYF. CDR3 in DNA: TGCGCCAGCAGGGGGACAGGGGGCTACGAGCAGTACTTC.

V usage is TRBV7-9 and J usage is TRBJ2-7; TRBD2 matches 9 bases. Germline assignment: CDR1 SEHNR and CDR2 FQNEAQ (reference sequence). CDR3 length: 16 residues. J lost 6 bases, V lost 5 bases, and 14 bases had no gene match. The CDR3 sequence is CASSPRISGSVPEQYF. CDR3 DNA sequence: TGTGCCAGCAGCCCCAGAATTAGCGGGAGTGTCCCCGAGCAGTACTTC.

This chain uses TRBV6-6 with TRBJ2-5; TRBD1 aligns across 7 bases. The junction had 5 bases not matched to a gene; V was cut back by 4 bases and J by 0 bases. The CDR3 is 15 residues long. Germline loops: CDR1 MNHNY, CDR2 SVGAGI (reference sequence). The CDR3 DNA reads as TGTGCCAGCAGTTCGACAGGGATAAACCAAGAGACCCAGTACTTC. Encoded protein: CASSSTGINQETQYF.

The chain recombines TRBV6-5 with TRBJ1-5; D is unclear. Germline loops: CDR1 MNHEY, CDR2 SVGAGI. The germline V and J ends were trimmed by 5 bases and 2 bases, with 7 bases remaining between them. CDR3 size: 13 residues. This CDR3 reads CASSPLGNQPQHF. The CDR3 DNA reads TGTGCCAGCAGTCCATTAGGCAATCAGCCCCAGCATTTT.

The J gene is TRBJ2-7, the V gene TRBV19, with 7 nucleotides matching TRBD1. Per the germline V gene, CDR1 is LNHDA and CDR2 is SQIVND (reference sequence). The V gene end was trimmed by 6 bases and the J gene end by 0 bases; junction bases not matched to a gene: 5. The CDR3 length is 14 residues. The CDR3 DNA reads TGTGCCAGTAGCCCGACAGGGAGCTCCTACGAGCAGTACTTC. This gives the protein CASSPTGSSYEQYF.

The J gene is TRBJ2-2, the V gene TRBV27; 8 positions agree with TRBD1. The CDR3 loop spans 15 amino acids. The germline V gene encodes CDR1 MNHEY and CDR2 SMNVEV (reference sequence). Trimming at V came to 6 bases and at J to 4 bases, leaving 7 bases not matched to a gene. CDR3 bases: TGTGCCAGCAGGATACACAGGGGGGTCACCGGGGAGCTGTTTTTT. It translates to CASRIHRGVTGELFF.

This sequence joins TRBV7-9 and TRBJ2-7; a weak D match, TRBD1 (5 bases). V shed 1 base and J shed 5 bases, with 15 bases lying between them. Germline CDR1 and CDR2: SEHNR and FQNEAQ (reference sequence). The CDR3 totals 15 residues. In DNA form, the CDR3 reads TGTGCCAGCAGCTTAGGGGGCGCGACTGTCGACGAGCAGTACTTC. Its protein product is CASSLGGATVDEQYF.

The CDR3 protein is CASRPIPGQGTYGYTF. The CDR3 region has the DNA TGTGCCAGCAGACCTATACCGGGACAGGGGACCTATGGCTACACCTTC. The rearrangement links TRBV3-1 (or the pseudogene TRBV3-2) to TRBJ1-2; 10 positions agree with TRBD1. The germline V gene has CDR1 LGHDT and CDR2 YNNKEL (reference sequence). Trimming removed 6 bases from V and 4 bases from J; junction bases left unmatched: 11. The CDR3 is made up of 16 amino acids.

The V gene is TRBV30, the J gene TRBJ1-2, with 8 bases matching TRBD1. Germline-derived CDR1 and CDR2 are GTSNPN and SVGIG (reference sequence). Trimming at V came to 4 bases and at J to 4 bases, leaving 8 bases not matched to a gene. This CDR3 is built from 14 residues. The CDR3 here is CAWKSGGRGYGYTF. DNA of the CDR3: TGTGCCTGGAAATCAGGGGGCCGGGGCTATGGCTACACCTTC. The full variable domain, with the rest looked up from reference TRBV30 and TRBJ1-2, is SQTIHQWPATLVQPVGSPLSLECTVEGTSNPNLYWYRQAAGRGLQLLFYSVGIGQISSEVPQNLSASRPQDRQFILSSKKLLLSDSGFYLCAWKSGGRGYGYTFGSGTRLTVV.

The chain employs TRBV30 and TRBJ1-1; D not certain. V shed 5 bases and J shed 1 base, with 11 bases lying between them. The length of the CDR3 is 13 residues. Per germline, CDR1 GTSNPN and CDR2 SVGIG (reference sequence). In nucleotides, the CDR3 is TGTGCCTGGGAGTTTCGGGGGAACACTGAAGCTTTCTTT. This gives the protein CAWEFRGNTEAFF. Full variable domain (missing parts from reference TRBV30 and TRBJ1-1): SQTIHQWPATLVQPVGSPLSLECTVEGTSNPNLYWYRQAAGRGLQLLFYSVGIGQISSEVPQNLSASRPQDRQFILSSKKLLLSDSGFYLCAWEFRGNTEAFFGQGTRLTVV.

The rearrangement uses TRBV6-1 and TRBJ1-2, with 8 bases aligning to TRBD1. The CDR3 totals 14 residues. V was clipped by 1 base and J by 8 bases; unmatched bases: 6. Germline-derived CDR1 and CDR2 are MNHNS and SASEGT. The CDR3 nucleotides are TGTGCCAGCAGTGAAGGCAGGGGGCTTCTAGGCTACACCTTC. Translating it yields CASSEGRGLLGYTF.

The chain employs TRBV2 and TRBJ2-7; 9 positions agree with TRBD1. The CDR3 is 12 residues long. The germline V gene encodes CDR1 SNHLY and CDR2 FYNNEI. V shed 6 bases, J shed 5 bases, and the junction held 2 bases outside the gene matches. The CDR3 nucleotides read TGTGCCAGCAGACGACAGGGGGACGAGCAGTACTTC. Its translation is CASRRQGDEQYF.

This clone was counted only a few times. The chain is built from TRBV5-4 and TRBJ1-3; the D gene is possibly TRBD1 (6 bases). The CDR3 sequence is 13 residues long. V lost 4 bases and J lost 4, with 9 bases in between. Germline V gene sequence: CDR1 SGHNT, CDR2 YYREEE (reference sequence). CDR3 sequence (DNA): TGTGCCAGCAGCCAGGACAGAGGAAACACCATATATTTT. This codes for CASSQDRGNTIYF.

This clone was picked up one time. Here the CDR3 reads CASSQESASGGVHNEQFF. The CDR3 DNA follows: TGTGCCAGCAGCCAAGAGTCCGCGAGCGGGGGGGTCCACAATGAGCAGTTCTTC. The chain couples TRBV4-2 to TRBJ2-1; TRBD2 matches at 10 bases. Germline values: CDR1 LGHNA, CDR2 YNFKEQ. The CDR3 loop spans 18 amino acids. The ends lost 0 bases at V and 5 bases at J; junction bases unmatched: 10.

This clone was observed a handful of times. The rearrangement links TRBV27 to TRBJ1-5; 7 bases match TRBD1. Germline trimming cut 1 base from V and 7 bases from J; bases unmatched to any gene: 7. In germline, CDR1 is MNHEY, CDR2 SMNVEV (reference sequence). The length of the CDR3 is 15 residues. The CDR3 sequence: CASSLLTGIDQPQHF. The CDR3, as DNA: TGTGCCAGCAGTTTATTGACAGGGATTGACCAGCCCCAGCATTTT.

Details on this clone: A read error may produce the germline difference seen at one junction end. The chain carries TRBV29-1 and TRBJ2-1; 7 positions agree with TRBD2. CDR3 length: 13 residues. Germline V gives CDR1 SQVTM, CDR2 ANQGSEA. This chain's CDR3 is CSVEAGSSYEQFF. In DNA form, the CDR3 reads TGCAGCGTGGAAGCGGGGTCTAGCTATGAGCAGTTCTTC.

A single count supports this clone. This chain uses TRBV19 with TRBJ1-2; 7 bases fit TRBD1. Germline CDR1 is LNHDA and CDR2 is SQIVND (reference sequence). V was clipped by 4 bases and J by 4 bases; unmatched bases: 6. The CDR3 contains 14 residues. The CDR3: CASSTGTVAYGYTF. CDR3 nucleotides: TGTGCCAGTAGTACCGGGACAGTCGCCTATGGCTACACCTTC. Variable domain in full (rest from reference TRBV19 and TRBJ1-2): DGGITQSPKYLFRKEGQNVTLSCEQNLNHDAMYWYRQDPGQGLRLIYYSQIVNDFQKGDIAEGYSVSREKKESFPLTVTSAQKNPTAFYLCASSTGTVAYGYTFGSGTRLTVV.

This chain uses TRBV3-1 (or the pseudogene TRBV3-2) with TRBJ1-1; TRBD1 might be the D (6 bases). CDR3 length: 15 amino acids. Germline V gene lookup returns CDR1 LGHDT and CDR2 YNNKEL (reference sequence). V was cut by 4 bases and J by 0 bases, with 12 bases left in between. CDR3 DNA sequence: TGTGCCAGCAGCCCTCCGGGACACCTGAACACTGAAGCTTTCTTT. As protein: CASSPPGHLNTEAFF.

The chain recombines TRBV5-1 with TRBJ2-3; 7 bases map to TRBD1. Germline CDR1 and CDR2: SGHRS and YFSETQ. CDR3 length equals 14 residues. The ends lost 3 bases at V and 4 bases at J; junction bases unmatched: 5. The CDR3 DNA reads TGCGCCAGCAGCTGGACAGGCCCCGCAGATACGCAGTATTTT. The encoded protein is CASSWTGPADTQYF.

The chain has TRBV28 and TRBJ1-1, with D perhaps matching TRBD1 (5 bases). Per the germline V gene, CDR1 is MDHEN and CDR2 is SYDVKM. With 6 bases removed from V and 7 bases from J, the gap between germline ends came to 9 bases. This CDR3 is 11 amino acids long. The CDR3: CASRGTFEAFF. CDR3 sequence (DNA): TGTGCCAGCAGGGGGACTTTTGAAGCTTTCTTT.

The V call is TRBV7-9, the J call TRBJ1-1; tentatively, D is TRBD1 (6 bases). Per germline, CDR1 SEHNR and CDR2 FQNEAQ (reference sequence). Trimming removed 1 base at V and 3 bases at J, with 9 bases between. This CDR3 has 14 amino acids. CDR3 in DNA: TGTGCCAGCAGCTTAGGTCAGGGGTACACTGAAGCTTTCTTT. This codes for CASSLGQGYTEAFF.

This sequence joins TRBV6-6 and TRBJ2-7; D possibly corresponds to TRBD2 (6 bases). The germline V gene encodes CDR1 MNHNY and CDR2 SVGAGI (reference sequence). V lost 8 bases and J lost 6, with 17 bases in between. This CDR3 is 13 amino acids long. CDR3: CASAPPTGGEQYF. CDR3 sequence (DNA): TGTGCCAGCGCTCCCCCCACCGGGGGCGAGCAGTACTTC.